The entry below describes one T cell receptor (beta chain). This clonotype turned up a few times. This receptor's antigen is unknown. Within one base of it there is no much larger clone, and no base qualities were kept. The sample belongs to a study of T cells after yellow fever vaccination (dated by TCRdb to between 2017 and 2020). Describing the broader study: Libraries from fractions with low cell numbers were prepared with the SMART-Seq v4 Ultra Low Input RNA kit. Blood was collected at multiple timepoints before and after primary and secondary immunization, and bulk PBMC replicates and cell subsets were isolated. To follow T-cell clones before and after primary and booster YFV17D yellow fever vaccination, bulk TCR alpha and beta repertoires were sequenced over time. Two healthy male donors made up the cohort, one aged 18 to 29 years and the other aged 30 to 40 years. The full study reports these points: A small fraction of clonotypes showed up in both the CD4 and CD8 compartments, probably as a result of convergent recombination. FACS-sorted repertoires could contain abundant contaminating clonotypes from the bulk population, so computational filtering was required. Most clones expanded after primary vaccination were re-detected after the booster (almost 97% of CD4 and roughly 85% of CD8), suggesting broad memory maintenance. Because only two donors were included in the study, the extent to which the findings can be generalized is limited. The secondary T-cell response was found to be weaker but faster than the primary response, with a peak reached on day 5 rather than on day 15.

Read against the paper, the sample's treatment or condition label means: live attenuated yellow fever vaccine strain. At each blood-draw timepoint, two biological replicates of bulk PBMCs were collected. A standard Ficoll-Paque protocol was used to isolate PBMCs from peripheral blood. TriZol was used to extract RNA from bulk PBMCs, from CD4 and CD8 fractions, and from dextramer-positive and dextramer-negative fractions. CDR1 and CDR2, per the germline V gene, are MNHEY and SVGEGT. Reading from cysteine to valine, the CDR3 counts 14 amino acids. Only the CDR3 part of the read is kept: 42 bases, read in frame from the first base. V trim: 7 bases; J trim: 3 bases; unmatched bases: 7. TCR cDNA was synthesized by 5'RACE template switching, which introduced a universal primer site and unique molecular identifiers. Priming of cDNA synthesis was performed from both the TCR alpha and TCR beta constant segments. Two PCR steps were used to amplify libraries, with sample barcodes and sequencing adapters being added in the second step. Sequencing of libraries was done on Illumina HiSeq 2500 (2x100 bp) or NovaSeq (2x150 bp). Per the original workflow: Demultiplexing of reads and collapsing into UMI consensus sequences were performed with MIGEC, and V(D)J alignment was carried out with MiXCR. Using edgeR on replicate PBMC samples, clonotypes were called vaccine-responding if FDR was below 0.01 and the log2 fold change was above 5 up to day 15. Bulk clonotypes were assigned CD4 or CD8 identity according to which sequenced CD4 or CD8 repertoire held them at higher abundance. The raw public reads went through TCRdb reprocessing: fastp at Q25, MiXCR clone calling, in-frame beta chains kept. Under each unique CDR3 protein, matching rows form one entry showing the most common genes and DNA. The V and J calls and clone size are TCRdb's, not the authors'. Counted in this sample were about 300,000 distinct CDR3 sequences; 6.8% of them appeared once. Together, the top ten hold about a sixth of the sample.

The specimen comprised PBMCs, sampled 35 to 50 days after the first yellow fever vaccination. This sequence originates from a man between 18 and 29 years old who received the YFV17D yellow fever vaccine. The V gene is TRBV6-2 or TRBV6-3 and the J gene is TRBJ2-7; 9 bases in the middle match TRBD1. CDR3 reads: CASTTGTGSYEQYV. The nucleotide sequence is TGTGCCAGCACCACGGGGACAGGGAGCTACGAGCAGTACGTC.